This T cell receptor (beta chain) was found in a study of shared T cell receptors in the human thymus. The V gene lost 6 bases and the J gene lost 2 bases, with 7 bases spanning the gap. Germline-derived CDR1 and CDR2 are MNHNY and SVGAGI (reference sequence). CDR3 length: 12 amino acids. The data were produced by immunoSEQ multiplex PCR, yet TCRdb's version contains in-frame clones alone and is incomplete. Here the sample spans 500,000 to 750,000 clones, 88% being singletons. These data were also reused for a study on human thymus T cells. That report adds: Donation came from healthy Finnish infants having corrective surgery for congenital heart defects. The source of the thymus tissue was resections taken during corrective heart surgery. The authors found apparently biased V and J gene usage in thymic and blood repertoires. There were highly overlapping thymic repertoires among unrelated individuals, as related research reported.

Source material: thymocytes. V and J are TRBV6-6 and TRBJ1-2; D is perhaps TRBD1 (5 bases). This clonotype was obtained from a boy under three years old with a congenital heart defect. CDR3 DNA: TGTGCCAGCAGGACAGCAAACTATGGCTACACCTTC. Encoded protein: CASRTANYGYTF.